The 7 T cell receptor beta chains below were found in one sample sequenced in a study of T cells of healthy individuals. Via MiXCR, TCRdb re-called the 5' RACE reads, giving one row per CDR3 protein. The table shows approximately 100,000 distinct CDR3 sequences, with approximately 15% occurring only once. The receptors stem from a human donor in good health.

This clonotype was seen a handful of times. This sequence joins TRBV10-3 and TRBJ2-1; 9 bases agree with TRBD1. The ends lost 10 bases at V and 2 bases at J; junction bases unmatched: 9. The CDR3 extends over 15 amino acids. Germline CDR1 and CDR2: ENHRY and SYGVKD. The CDR3 DNA is TGTGCCACCGGGGGGACAGGGTCGGCCTACAATGAGCAGTTCTTC. This gives the protein CATGGTGSAYNEQFF.

This clonotype was seen once. J is TRBJ2-6 and V is TRBV5-6; D may match TRBD1 or TRBD2 (6 bases each). V lost 6 bases and J lost 5, with 15 bases in between. CDR1 and CDR2 (germline): SGHDT, YYEEEE. The CDR3 sequence is 15 residues long. CDR3 nucleotide sequence: TGTGCCAGCATCCTGTGGGGGGCGAGGGCCAACGTCCTGACTTTC. Its protein product is CASILWGARANVLTF. Complete variable domain (other parts from reference TRBV5-6 and TRBJ2-6): DAGVTQSPTHLIKTRGQQVTLRCSPKSGHDTVSWYQQALGQGPQFIFQYYEEEERQRGNFPDRFSGHQFPNYSSELNVNALLLGDSALYLCASILWGARANVLTFGAGSRLTVL.

This clonotype was found many times. V usage is TRBV2 and J usage is TRBJ2-4; D may match TRBD1 or TRBD2 (5 bases each). There are 18 residues in the CDR3. Germline CDR1 reads SNHLY; CDR2 reads FYNNEI. V shed 6 bases and J shed 0 bases, with 21 bases lying between them. DNA of the CDR3: TGTGCCAGCAGCGTGCCGGGACCGGGTGACTTAGCCAAAAACATTCAGTACTTC. Translation: CASSVPGPGDLAKNIQYF.

This clonotype was counted between two and nine times. The chain is built from TRBV5-6 and TRBJ1-2, with TRBD1 as a possible D gene (6 bases). Germline lookup yields CDR1 SGHDT and CDR2 YYEEEE. Trimming stripped 5 bases from V and 7 bases from J, with 12 bases between. The CDR3 is 12 amino acids. CDR3 coding DNA: TGTGCCAGCAGGTCCGGGACATCTGGCTACACCTTC. Encoded protein: CASRSGTSGYTF.

This clonotype showed up many times. This sequence joins TRBV20-1 and TRBJ2-3, with 8 bases identical to TRBD2. Trimming at V came to 5 bases and at J to 4 bases, leaving 5 bases not matched to a gene. The germline gives CDR1 DFQATT, CDR2 SNEGSKA (reference sequence). CDR3 length: 13 residues. The CDR3 here is CSAASGSSDTQYF. CDR3 nucleotide sequence: TGCAGTGCTGCGAGCGGGAGCTCAGATACGCAGTATTTT.

This clonotype was seen many times. The rearrangement uses TRBV7-2 and TRBJ1-2; no clear D. V shed 3 bases and J shed 3 bases, with 14 bases lying between them. The CDR3 length is 15 residues. Germline-derived CDR1 and CDR2 are SGHTA and FQGNSA. DNA for the CDR3: TGTGCCAGCAGCTTGAATCCTTCCAGTTACTATGGCTACACCTTC. Translation gives CASSLNPSSYYGYTF. The whole variable domain, remainder taken from reference TRBV7-2 and TRBJ1-2, is GAGVSQSPSNKVTEKGKDVELRCDPISGHTALYWYRQSLGQGLEFLIYFQGNSAPDKSGLPSDRFSAERTGGSVSTLTIQRTQQEDSAVYLCASSLNPSSYYGYTFGSGTRLTVV.

This clonotype has only a few counts. V is TRBV6-6 and J is TRBJ1-6, with D unresolved. CDR3 length: 13 amino acids. The germline V and J ends were trimmed by 8 bases and 11 bases, with 16 bases remaining between them. Germline CDR1 MNHNY, CDR2 SVGAGI (reference sequence). The CDR3 nucleotides read TGTGCCAGCGGCGGCTCCTTCGAGCCACCCCTCCACTTT. Amino acids: CASGGSFEPPLHF.